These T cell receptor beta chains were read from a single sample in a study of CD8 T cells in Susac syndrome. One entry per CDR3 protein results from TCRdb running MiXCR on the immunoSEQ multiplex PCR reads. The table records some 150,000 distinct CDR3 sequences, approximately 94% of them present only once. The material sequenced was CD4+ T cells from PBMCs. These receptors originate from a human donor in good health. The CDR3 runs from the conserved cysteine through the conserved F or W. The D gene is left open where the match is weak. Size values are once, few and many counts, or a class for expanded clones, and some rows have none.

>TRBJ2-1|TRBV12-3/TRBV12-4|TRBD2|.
TGTGCCAGCAGTTCAAAACTAGCGGGGTTTAATGAGCAGTTCTTC
CASSSKLAGFNEQFF
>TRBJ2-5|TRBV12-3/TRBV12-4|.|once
TGTGCCAGCAGTTTACGGGAGACGCAAGAGACCCAGTACTTC
CASSLRETQETQYF
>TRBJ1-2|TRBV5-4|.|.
TGTGCCAGCAGCTTAAAGGGGGTCCACTATGGCTACACCTTC
CASSLKGVHYGYTF
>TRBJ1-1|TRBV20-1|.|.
TGCAGTGCTAGAGATTTCTGGGACACTGAAGCTTTCTTT
CSARDFWDTEAFF
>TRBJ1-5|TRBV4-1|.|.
TGCGCCAGCAGCCAAATCGAAGCTTGGCATCAGCCCCAGCATTTT
CASSQIEAWHQPQHF
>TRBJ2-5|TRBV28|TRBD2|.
TGTGCCAGCAGCACCGTTCTAGCGGGTTGGCAAGAGACCCAGTACTTC
CASSTVLAGWQETQYF
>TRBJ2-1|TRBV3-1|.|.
TGTGCCAGCAGCCAATCTAGCGCGGGTGAGCAGTTCTTC
CASSQSSAGEQFF
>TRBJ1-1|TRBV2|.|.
TGTGCCAGCAGCCCCGACAACACTGAAGCTTTTTTT
CASSPDNTEAFF
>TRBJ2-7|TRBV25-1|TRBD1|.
TGTGCCAGCTCTGGGGACAGGGTCCACGAGCAGTACTTC
CASSGDRVHEQYF
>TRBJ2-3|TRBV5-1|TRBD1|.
TGCGCCACCAAACCGGGACAGGGCACAGATACGCAGTATTTT
CATKPGQGTDTQYF
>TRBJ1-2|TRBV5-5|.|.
TGTGCCAGCAGCTTGGCGGGAGGGGAGCACTATGGCTACACCTTC
CASSLAGGEHYGYTF
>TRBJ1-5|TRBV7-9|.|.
TGTGCCAGCAGCTTTGGAGCTAATCAGCCCCAGCATTTT
CASSFGANQPQHF
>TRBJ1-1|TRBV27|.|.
TGTGCCAGCAGTTTATCCCTCCCCGCCGGCTTGAACACTGAAGCTTTCTTT
CASSLSLPAGLNTEAFF
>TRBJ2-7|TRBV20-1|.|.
TGCAGTGCGACTGATGGGGCCCCCTACGAGCAGTACTTC
CSATDGAPYEQYF
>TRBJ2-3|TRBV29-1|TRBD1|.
TGCAGCGTTGAGGGACAGGGAAGCGCAGATACGCAGTATTTT
CSVEGQGSADTQYF
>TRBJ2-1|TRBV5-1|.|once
TGCGCCAGCAGCTGGGACACGGCTGTCAATGAGCAGTTCTTC
CASSWDTAVNEQFF
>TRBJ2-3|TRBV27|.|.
TGTGCCAGCAGTTTACAGGGTCCCACAGATACGCAGTATTTT
CASSLQGPTDTQYF
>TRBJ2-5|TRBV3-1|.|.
TGTGCCAGCAGCCAAGCAACTAGCAGCCAAGAGACCCAGTACTTC
CASSQATSSQETQYF
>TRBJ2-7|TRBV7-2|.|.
TGTGCCAGCAGCCCCCTCCGGAGCTCCTACGAGCAGTACTTC
CASSPLRSSYEQYF
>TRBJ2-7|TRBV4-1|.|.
TGCGCCAGCAGCCAAGGGGAGCGGGTGCCCCTCGTGGAGCAGTACTTC
CASSQGERVPLVEQYF
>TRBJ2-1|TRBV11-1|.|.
TGTGCCAGCAGCTGGTCAAGACGGTTCCCGACGTGGGGGAGGACCCAAGGTTACTACAATGAGCAGTTCTTC
CASSWSRRFPTWGRTQGYYNEQFF
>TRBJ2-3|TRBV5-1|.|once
TGCGCCAGCAGCTTCGGACTCTCAGATACGCAGTATTTT
CASSFGLSDTQYF
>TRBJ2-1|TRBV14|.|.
TGTGCCAGCACCAGGGGATCGACATCCTCCTACAATGAGCAGTTCTTC
CASTRGSTSSYNEQFF
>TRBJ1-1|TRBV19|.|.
TGTGCCAGTAGTACCTTAGGGGGTTGGGTCACTGAAGCTTTCTTT
CASSTLGGWVTEAFF
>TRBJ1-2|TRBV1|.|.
TGCACCAGCAGCCATACAGGCGGTTCTAACTATGGCTACACCTTC
CTSSHTGGSNYGYTF
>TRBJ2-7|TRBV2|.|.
TGTGCCAGGAAACATGGGGGGTTGGACGAGCAGTACTTC
CARKHGGLDEQYF
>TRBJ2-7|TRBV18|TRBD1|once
TGTGCCAGCTCACCAGATAAGGGGGCTGGGGACGAGCAGTACTTC
CASSPDKGAGDEQYF
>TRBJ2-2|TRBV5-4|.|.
TGTGCCAGCAGCTCGGGACGTAGCGCGAACACCGGGGAGCTGTTTTTT
CASSSGRSANTGELFF
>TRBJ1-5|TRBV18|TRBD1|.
TGTGCCAGCTCACCAGACAGGGGCCATCAGCCCCAGCATTTT
CASSPDRGHQPQHF
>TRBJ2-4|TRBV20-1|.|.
TGCAGTGCTATGGACGGGAGAGGAAACATTCAGTACTTC
CSAMDGRGNIQYF
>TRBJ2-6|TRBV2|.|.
TGTGCCAGCAGTGGGGGGTCGAGGAGCTCTGGGGCCAACGTCCTGACTTTC
CASSGGSRSSGANVLTF
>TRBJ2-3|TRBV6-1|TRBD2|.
TGTGCCAGCATACTAGCGGGGGGCACAGATACGCAGTATTTT
CASILAGGTDTQYF
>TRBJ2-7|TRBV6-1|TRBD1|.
TGTGCCAGCAGTAAGTACCGGGACAGGACCTCCTACGAGCAGTACTTC
CASSKYRDRTSYEQYF
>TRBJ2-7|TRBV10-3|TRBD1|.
TGTGCCATCAGCGCCCGGGACAGAACTTACGAGCAGTACTTC
CAISARDRTYEQYF
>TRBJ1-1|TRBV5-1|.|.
TGCGCCAGCAACCTAGGTGAGGCGAACACTGAAGCTTTCTTT
CASNLGEANTEAFF
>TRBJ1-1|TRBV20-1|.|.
TGCAGTGCTAGAGACGACAGCGAAGCTTTCTTT
CSARDDSEAFF
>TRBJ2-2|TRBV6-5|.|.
TGTGCCAGCACCATTACGAGGGCTACCGGGGAGCTGTTTTTT
CASTITRATGELFF
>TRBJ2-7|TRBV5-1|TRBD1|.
TGCGCCAGCAGCGTGGACAGGTTACCGGTAGGCGAGCAGTACTTC
CASSVDRLPVGEQYF
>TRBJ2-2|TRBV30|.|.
TGTGCCTGGAGGCAGGTATCGACCGGGGAGCTGTTTTTT
CAWRQVSTGELFF
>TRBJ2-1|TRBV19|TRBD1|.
TGTGCCAGTAGGGACGACAGGGTGTCGAATGAGCAGTTCTTC
CASRDDRVSNEQFF
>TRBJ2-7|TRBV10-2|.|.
TGCGCCAGCAGTGAGTGGGACCGCGAGCAGTACTTC
CASSEWDREQYF
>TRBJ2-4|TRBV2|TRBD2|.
TGTGCCAGCAGTCCGACTAGCGGGGTAGCCAAAAACATTCAGTACTTC
CASSPTSGVAKNIQYF
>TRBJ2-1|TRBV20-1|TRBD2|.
TGCAGTGCTAGACCCCTAGCGGGGGCCTACAATGAGCAGTTCTTC
CSARPLAGAYNEQFF
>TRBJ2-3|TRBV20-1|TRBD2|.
TGCAGTGCTTTCGGGACTAGCGGGAGACCCACAGATACGCAGTATTTT
CSAFGTSGRPTDTQYF
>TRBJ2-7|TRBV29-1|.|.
TGCAGCGTTGGGGGGCTAGCGGAAACTCCGACCTTCTACGAGCAGTACTTC
CSVGGLAETPTFYEQYF